A selection of T cell receptor beta chains follows, all from one sample in a study of human T cells and chemical hapten exposure. TCRdb analysed the RACE reads with MiXCR anew, one entry per CDR3 protein. Among about 48,000 distinct CDR3 sequences listed, roughly 10% were seen once. Sequenced material: whole blood, taken in connection with sensitization to the hapten diphenylcyclopropenone (DPC). These receptors all stem from a woman aged 40 to 50 with alopecia areata. Some clones in this sample may be carry-over from other donors' samples. Each CDR3 is given with its conserved first and last residue. Fields, in order: CDR3 protein, CDR3 DNA, J gene, V gene, clone size, D gene. The D gene is left open where the match is weak. Clone size is shown for a subset of rows, as once, few, many or a class of expanded clone.

CASSVGSHYTGELFF | TGTGCCAGCAGTGTCGGAAGCCATTACACCGGGGAGCTGTTTTTT | TRBJ2-2 | TRBV6-1 | few | -
CASSQGSGATGELFF | TGTGCCAGCAGCCAAGGTAGCGGGGCCACCGGGGAGCTGTTTTTT | TRBJ2-2 | TRBV4-2 | few | TRBD2
CASSVGSDTQYF | TGTGCCAGCAGCGTAGGATCAGATACGCAGTATTTT | TRBJ2-3 | TRBV9 | many | -
CASRWATEAFF | TGTGCCAGTCGGTGGGCCACTGAAGCTTTCTTT | TRBJ1-1 | TRBV28 | - | -
CASSAEGFGYTF | TGTGCCAGCAGTGCGGAGGGTTTTGGCTACACCTTC | TRBJ1-2 | TRBV2 | - | -
CASSQGGESTDTQYF | TGTGCCAGCAGCCAGGGGGGGGAGTCCACAGATACGCAGTATTTT | TRBJ2-3 | TRBV11-3 | - | -
CASSVNTGELFF | TGTGCCAGCAGTGTCAACACCGGGGAGCTGTTTTTT | TRBJ2-2 | TRBV2 | many | -
CASSRRTDSYEQYF | TGTGCCAGTAGTCGGCGGACAGACTCCTACGAGCAGTACTTC | TRBJ2-7 | TRBV19 | few | -
CASSLPGQGPDTQYF | TGTGCCAGCTCACTACCGGGACAGGGTCCGGATACGCAGTATTTT | TRBJ2-3 | TRBV18 | few | TRBD1
CASGTEQLLNTEAFF | TGCGCCAGCGGTACGGAGCAACTGCTGAACACTGAAGCTTTCTTT | TRBJ1-1 | TRBV10-2 | - | -
CASRLGTDSQYF | TGTGCCAGCAGGTTGGGTACAGATTCGCAGTATTTT | TRBJ2-3 | TRBV28 | - | -
CASSSGTSEETQYF | TGTGCCAGCAGTAGCGGGACTAGCGAGGAGACCCAGTACTTC | TRBJ2-5 | TRBV28 | - | TRBD2
CASSYLGGIYNSPLHF | TGTGCCAGCAGTTATTTAGGGGGGATATATAATTCACCCCTCCACTTT | TRBJ1-6 | TRBV6-6 | few | -
CSARGASYEQYF | TGCAGTGCTAGGGGCGCCTCCTACGAGCAGTACTTC | TRBJ2-7 | TRBV20-1 | many | -
CASTPLGGNQPQHF | TGTGCCAGCACCCCCTTGGGGGGCAATCAGCCCCAGCATTTT | TRBJ1-5 | TRBV28 | many | -
CASSSQGAREKLFF | TGTGCCAGCAGTTCTCAGGGGGCAAGGGAAAAACTGTTTTTT | TRBJ1-4 | TRBV28 | many | TRBD1
CASSPLRENYEQYF | TGCGCCAGCAGTCCCCTCAGGGAGAACTACGAGCAGTACTTC | TRBJ2-7 | TRBV5-1 | few | -
CAWSEGYQPQHF | TGTGCCTGGAGTGAAGGGTATCAGCCCCAGCATTTT | TRBJ1-5 | TRBV30 | - | -
CASSADVTSFYGYTF | TGTGCCAGCAGTGCGGACGTAACAAGTTTCTATGGCTACACCTTC | TRBJ1-2 | TRBV5-6 | - | -
CASRLGYSSNYGYTF | TGTGCCAGCAGATTAGGTTACAGCTCTAACTATGGCTACACCTTC | TRBJ1-2 | TRBV7-2 | - | -
CSVSQGNYNEQFF | TGCAGCGTATCGCAGGGGAATTACAATGAGCAGTTCTTC | TRBJ2-1 | TRBV29-1 | many | -
CASSLGRRGFTDTQYF | TGTGCCAGCAGCTTAGGGCGGCGGGGATTCACAGATACGCAGTATTTT | TRBJ2-3 | TRBV7-6 | few | -
CASSQRAFSNQPQHF | TGCGCCAGCAGCCAAAGGGCCTTTAGCAATCAGCCCCAGCATTTT | TRBJ1-5 | TRBV4-1 | - | -
CASSPALWPQHF | TGTGCCAGCAGCCCCGCGCTATGGCCCCAGCATTTT | TRBJ1-5 | TRBV6-6 | - | -
CAWSDRTGRIYEQYF | TGTGCCTGGAGTGACCGGACAGGGCGTATCTACGAGCAGTACTTC | TRBJ2-7 | TRBV30 | many | TRBD1
CASSLTQGRNGYTF | TGTGCCAGCAGCTTAACACAGGGTAGGAATGGCTACACCTTC | TRBJ1-2 | TRBV7-9 | many | -
CASSLDSGGYQETQYF | TGTGCCAGCTCTTTAGATAGCGGGGGATACCAAGAGACCCAGTACTTC | TRBJ2-5 | TRBV6-2/TRBV6-3 | - | TRBD2
CASSPRDRNSGNTIYF | TGTGCCAGCTCACCACGGGACAGGAACTCTGGAAACACCATATATTTT | TRBJ1-3 | TRBV18 | few | TRBD1
CASSLAQYEQYF | TGTGCCAGCAGCTTGGCTCAGTACGAGCAGTACTTC | TRBJ2-7 | TRBV5-5 | many | -
CASRRKDTQYF | TGTGCCAGCAGGCGAAAAGATACGCAGTATTTT | TRBJ2-3 | TRBV6-2/TRBV6-3 | - | -
CASSEGLWRTEAFF | TGTGCCAGCAGCGAGGGACTGTGGAGGACTGAAGCTTTCTTT | TRBJ1-1 | TRBV14 | many | -
CASSLGGDSPLHF | TGTGCCAGCAGCTTAGGCGGGGATTCACCCCTCCACTTT | TRBJ1-6 | TRBV7-9 | - | -
CASRNGDNHEQYF | TGTGCCAGCAGAAACGGGGACAATCACGAGCAGTACTTC | TRBJ2-7 | TRBV11-2 | few | -
CASSFPGGANQPQHF | TGTGCCAGCAGTTTTCCTGGGGGTGCCAATCAGCCCCAGCATTTT | TRBJ1-5 | TRBV28 | - | -
CASSLTGAGANVLTF | TGTGCCAGCAGCCTCACAGGGGCTGGGGCCAACGTCCTGACTTTC | TRBJ2-6 | TRBV7-2 | - | TRBD1
CASSSGNYEQYF | TGTGCCAGCAGCTCGGGGAACTACGAGCAGTACTTC | TRBJ2-7 | TRBV7-9 | many | -
CASSQFGGGTIF | - | TRBJ2-7 | TRBV3-1 | many | -
CASSSARGTQYF | TGTGCCAGCAGCTCCGCTCGGGGTACGCAGTATTTT | TRBJ2-3 | TRBV7-3 | - | -
CASSLGGTAQAFF | TGCGCCAGCAGCTTGGGAGGGACGGCCCAAGCTTTCTTT | TRBJ1-1 | TRBV5-1 | few | -
CASSDNRGDKAFF | TGCGCCAGCAGTGACAACAGGGGCGATAAAGCTTTCTTT | TRBJ1-1 | TRBV10-2 | - | TRBD1
CSVTVSGANVLTF | TGCAGCGTCACGGTCTCTGGGGCCAACGTCCTGACTTTC | TRBJ2-6 | TRBV29-1 | many | -
CASSLAGIPSYNEQFF | TGTGCCAGCAGCTTGGCCGGGATCCCCTCCTACAATGAGCAGTTCTTC | TRBJ2-1 | TRBV13 | - | -
CSARDGGVNEQYF | TGCAGTGCTAGAGATGGGGGGGTAAACGAGCAGTACTTC | TRBJ2-7 | TRBV20-1 | - | TRBD2
CATSRDLQPQHF | TGTGCCACCAGCAGAGATCTTCAGCCCCAGCATTTT | TRBJ1-5 | TRBV15 | - | -
CASSPGIGGDTQYF | TGTGCCAGCAGCCCGGGAATTGGGGGAGATACGCAGTATTTT | TRBJ2-3 | TRBV4-2 | few | -
CASSLYRGNTEAFF | TGTGCCAGCAGTTTATATCGAGGGAACACTGAAGCTTTCTTT | TRBJ1-1 | TRBV27 | many | -
CASSATGDFRNEQFF | TGTGCCAGCAGCGCGACAGGGGACTTTCGCAATGAGCAGTTCTTC | TRBJ2-1 | TRBV9 | few | TRBD1
CASSPPQSYEQYF | TGTGCCAGCTCACCACCGCAGTCCTACGAGCAGTACTTC | TRBJ2-7 | TRBV18 | - | -
CASRYRDGTYEQYF | TGTGCCAGCAGGTACCGGGACGGAACCTACGAGCAGTACTTC | TRBJ2-7 | TRBV6-1 | many | -
CASSFLGTGPLYSGNTIYF | TGTGCCAGCAGCTTCCTCGGGACAGGGCCACTTTACTCTGGAAACACCATATATTTT | TRBJ1-3 | TRBV5-5 | - | TRBD1
CASSQGLGFSEETQYF | TGCGCCAGCAGCCAGGGCCTGGGATTTTCCGAAGAGACCCAGTACTTC | TRBJ2-5 | TRBV4-1 | many | -